This T cell receptor (beta chain) was identified in a study of tumor and adjacent non-tumor tissue in lung cancer. The V end was cut by 8 bases, the J end by 0 bases, with 11 bases between. CDR1 is SQVTM, CDR2 ANQGSEA, per germline. This CDR3 comprises 12 residues. The sample holds many counts of this clonotype. A read error is possible here, since a much larger clone lies one base away. A modified ARM-PCR protocol with three rounds of nested PCR amplified TCRbeta. TCRdb itself ran the multiplex PCR reads through MiXCR, one entry per CDR3 protein. The repertoire holds 130,000 or so distinct CDR3 sequences, with roughly 67% as singletons. This sample's RNA came from whole unsorted tissue.

Sequencing was carried out using lung tumor tissue. The TCR comes from a man younger than 45 with non-small cell lung cancer. This chain joins TRBV29-1 and TRBJ2-7, with D uncertain. CDR3 protein: CSFKLSSYEQYF. DNA for the CDR3: TGCAGCTTCAAACTGAGCTCCTACGAGCAGTACTTC.